This TCR beta chain was sequenced for a study of cytomegalovirus exposure and HLA in healthy donors. Study at large: Unique TCR beta sequences numbering 120 million or so came from about 179 million T cells in an earlier analysis. There were approximately 80 million unique TCRs (from HLA-typed donors) in an early data release.

The CDR3 sequence is 14 residues long. V shed 5 bases, J shed 1 base, and the junction held 4 bases outside the gene matches. The V gene's germline CDR1 is PRHDT and CDR2 FYEKMQ (reference sequence). In the case of this clone: The antigen is undetermined.

Though probably carrying unrecorded immune exposures, donors were nominally healthy at sampling. Amplification used 60 Vbeta primers and 13 Jbeta primers. Measured with immunoSEQ multiplex PCR; TCRdb has only the in-frame clones, and not every one. The table shows roughly 290,000 clones, with 80% to 90% occurring only once. Notes on the study in general: The authors later found most CMV-associated TCR beta chains appeared HLA-restricted.

Sequencing was done on a sample of PBMCs. V usage is TRBV13 and J usage is TRBJ1-1; 7 positions agree with TRBD1. This receptor was identified in a woman aged 18-35 years in good health and CMV-seronegative. CDR3 residues: CASSDGTANTEAFF. The CDR3 DNA sequence: TGTGCCAGCAGCGACGGGACAGCGAACACTGAAGCTTTCTTT.